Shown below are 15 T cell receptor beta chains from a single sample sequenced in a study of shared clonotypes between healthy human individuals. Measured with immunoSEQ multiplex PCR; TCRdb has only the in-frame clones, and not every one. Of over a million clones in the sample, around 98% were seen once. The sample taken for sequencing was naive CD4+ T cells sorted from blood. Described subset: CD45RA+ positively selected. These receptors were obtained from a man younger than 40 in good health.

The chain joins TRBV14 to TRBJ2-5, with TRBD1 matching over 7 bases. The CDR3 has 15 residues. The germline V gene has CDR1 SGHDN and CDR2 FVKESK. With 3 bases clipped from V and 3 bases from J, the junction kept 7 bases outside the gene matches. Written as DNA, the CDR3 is TGTGCCAGCAGCCATCAGGGACAGAGGGAAGAGACCCAGTACTTC. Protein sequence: CASSHQGQREETQYF.

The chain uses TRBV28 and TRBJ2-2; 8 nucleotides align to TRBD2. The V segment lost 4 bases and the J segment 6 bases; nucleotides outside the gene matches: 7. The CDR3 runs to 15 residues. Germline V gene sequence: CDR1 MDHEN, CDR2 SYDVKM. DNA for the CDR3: TGTGCCAGCAGTTCGGGGGGGGCCCGCCCCGGGGAGCTGTTTTTT. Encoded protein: CASSSGGARPGELFF.

DNA for the CDR3: TGTGCCAGCAGCTCTGACGCATATAGCAATCAGCCCCAGCATTTT. This gives the protein CASSSDAYSNQPQHF. The V call is TRBV28, the J call TRBJ1-5, with no clear D. V was trimmed by 6 bases and J by 0 bases, leaving 12 bases between them. The CDR3 sequence is 15 residues long. Germline loops: CDR1 MDHEN, CDR2 SYDVKM.

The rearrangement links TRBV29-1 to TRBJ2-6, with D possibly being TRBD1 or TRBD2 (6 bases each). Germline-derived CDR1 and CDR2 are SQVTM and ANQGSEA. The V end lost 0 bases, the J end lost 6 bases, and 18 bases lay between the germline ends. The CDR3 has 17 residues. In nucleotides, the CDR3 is TGCAGCGTTGAAGACCCGGGGGCTACCTCAGAGGCCAACGTCCTGACTTTC. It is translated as CSVEDPGATSEANVLTF.

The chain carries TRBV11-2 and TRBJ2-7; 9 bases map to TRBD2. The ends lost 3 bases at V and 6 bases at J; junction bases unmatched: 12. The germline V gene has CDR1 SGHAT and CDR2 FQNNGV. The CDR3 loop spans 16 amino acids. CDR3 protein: CASSFPISGGGSEQYF. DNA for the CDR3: TGTGCCAGCAGCTTCCCAATTAGCGGGGGCGGAAGCGAGCAGTACTTC.

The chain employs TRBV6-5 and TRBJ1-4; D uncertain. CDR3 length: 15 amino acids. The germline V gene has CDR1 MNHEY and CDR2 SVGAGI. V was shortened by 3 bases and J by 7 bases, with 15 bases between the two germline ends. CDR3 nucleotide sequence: TGTGCCAGCAGTTATCTAAAGAGAGGTGGTGAAAAACTGTTTTTT. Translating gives CASSYLKRGGEKLFF.

The CDR3 region is CASSIGQGVGTEAFF. The CDR3 region has the DNA TGTGCCAGCAGCATCGGACAGGGGGTGGGGACTGAAGCTTTCTTT. The chain has TRBV11-3 and TRBJ1-1; 10 bases agree with TRBD1. J gave up 5 bases and V 5 bases, and 8 bases lay outside the gene matches. This CDR3 region has 15 residues. The V gene's germline CDR1 is SGHNT and CDR2 YENEEA.

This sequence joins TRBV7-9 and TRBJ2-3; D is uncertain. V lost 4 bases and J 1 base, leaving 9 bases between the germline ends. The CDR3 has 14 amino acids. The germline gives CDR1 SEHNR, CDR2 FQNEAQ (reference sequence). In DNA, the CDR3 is TGTGCCAGCAGCTCTAGGGCGGGCACAGATACGCAGTATTTT. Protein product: CASSSRAGTDTQYF.

The CDR3 spells CASSLAGNTRTDTQYF. CDR3 nucleotides: TGTGCCAGCAGTTTGGCCGGGAACACGAGGACAGATACGCAGTATTTT. The chain is built from TRBV28 and TRBJ2-3; the D gene is possibly TRBD2 (5 bases). The CDR3 has 16 residues. V was clipped by 3 bases and J by 3 bases, with 16 bases between them. Germline V gives CDR1 MDHEN, CDR2 SYDVKM.

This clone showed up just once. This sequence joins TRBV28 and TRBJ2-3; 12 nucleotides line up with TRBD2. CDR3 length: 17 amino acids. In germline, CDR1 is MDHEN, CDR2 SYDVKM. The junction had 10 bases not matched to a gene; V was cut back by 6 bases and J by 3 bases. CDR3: CASRTGSLAGGTDTQYF. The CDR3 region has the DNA TGTGCCAGCAGGACGGGATCCCTAGCGGGAGGGACAGATACGCAGTATTTT.

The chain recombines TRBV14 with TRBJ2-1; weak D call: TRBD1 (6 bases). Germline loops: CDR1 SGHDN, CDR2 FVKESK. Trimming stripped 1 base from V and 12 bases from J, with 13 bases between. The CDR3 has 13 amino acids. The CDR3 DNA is TGTGCCAGCAGCCAAGGTTTAGGACAGAGGCAGTTCTTC. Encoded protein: CASSQGLGQRQFF.

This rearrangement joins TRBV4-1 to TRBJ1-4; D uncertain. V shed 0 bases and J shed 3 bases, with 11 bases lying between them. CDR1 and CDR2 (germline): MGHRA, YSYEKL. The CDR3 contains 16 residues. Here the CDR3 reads CASSQDNPTPNEKLFF. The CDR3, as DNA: TGCGCCAGCAGCCAAGATAACCCTACCCCTAATGAAAAACTGTTTTTT.

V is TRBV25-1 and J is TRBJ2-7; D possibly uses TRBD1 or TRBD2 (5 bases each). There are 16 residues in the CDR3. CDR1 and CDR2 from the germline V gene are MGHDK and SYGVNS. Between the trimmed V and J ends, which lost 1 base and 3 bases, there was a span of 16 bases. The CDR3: CASSELGTRGLYEQYF. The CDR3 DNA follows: TGTGCCAGCAGTGAATTAGGGACCCGAGGGCTCTACGAGCAGTACTTC.

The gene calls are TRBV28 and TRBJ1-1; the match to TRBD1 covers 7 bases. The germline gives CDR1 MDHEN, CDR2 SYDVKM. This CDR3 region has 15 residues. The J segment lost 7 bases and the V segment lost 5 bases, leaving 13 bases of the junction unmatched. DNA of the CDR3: TGTGCCAGCAGTCCGCGGGACAGCGACACCAATGAAGCTTTCTTT. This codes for CASSPRDSDTNEAFF.

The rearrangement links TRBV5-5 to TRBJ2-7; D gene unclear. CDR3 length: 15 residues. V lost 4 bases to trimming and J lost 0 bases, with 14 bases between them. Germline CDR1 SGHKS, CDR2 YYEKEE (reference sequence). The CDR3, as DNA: TGTGCCAGCAGCCAGTCTATGGCACGCTCCTACGAGCAGTACTTC. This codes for CASSQSMARSYEQYF.